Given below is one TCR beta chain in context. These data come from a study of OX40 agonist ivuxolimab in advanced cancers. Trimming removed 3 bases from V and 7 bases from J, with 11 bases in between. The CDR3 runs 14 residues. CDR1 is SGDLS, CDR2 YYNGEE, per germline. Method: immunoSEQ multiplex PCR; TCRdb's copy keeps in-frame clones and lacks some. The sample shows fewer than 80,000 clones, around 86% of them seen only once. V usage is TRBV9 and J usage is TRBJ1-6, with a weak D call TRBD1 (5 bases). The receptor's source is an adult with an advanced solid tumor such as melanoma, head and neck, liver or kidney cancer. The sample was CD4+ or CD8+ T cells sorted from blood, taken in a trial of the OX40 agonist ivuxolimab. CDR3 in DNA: TGTGCCAGCAGCGCGGACAACGAGAATTCACCCCTCCACTTT. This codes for CASSADNENSPLHF.